The clone carrying this T cell receptor (beta chain) occurred once. The authors' processing: Reference gene primers were amplified, and this amplification served to estimate nucleated cell counts. The assay was immunoSEQ multiplex PCR, and TCRdb's table has in-frame clones only and misses some. V, J and clone size reflect that table, while D and trimming were determined from the DNA. The top ten hold 2.1% of the sample, which has around 46,000 clones, 87% seen once. The CDR3 contains 17 residues. The V and J ends lost 5 bases and 1 base respectively, with 20 bases between them. The V gene's germline CDR1 is SGHNT and CDR2 YENEEA. This record comes from a study of blood T cell repertoires in COVID-19. Study summary: Acute and convalescent COVID-19 samples came from the United States, Italy and Spain. Nucleic acid was either cDNA or gDNA, and it came from T cells, B-cell-depleted T cells, or PBMCs.

The clonotype comes from a woman of 80 years or more with COVID-19, enrolled during active disease. The sequenced sample consisted of peripheral blood. The genes are TRBV11-3 and TRBJ1-1; perhaps TRBD1 as D (5 bases). The CDR3 region has the DNA TGTGCCAGCAGCCTATCTCTCCGCAGGGTGACGAACACTGAAGCTTTCTTT. Its protein is CASSLSLRRVTNTEAFF.